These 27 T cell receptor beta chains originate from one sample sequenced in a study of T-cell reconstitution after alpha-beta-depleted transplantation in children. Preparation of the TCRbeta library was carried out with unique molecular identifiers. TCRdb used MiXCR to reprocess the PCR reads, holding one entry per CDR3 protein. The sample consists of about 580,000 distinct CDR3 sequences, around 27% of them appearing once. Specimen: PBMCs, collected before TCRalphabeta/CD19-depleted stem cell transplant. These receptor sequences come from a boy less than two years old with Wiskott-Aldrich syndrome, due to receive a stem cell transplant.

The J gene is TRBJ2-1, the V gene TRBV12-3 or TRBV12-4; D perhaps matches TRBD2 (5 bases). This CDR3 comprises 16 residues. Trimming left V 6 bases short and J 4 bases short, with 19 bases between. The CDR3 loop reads CASRLRSGSQYNEQFF. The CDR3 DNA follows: TGTGCCAGCAGGTTGAGGTCGGGGTCCCAGTACAATGAGCAGTTCTTC.

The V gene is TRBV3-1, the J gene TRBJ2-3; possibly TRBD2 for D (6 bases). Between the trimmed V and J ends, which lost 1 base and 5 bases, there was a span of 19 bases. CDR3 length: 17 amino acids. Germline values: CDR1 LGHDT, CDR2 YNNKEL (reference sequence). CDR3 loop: CASSQVSGEEWRDTQYF. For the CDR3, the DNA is TGTGCCAGCAGCCAAGTTTCGGGAGAGGAGTGGAGAGATACGCAGTATTTT.

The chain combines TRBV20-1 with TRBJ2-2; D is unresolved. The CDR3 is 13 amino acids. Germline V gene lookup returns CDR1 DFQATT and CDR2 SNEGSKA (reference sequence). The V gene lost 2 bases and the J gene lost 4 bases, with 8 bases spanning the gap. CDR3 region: CSARRSSTGELFF. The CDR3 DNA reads TGCAGTGCTAGACGGAGTTCCACCGGGGAGCTGTTTTTT.

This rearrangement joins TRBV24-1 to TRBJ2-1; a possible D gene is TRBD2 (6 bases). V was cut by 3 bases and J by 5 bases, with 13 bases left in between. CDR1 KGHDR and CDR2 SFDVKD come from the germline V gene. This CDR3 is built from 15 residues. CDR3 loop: CATSDTKRAHNEQFF. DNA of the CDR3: TGTGCCACCAGTGATACGAAGCGGGCCCACAATGAGCAGTTCTTC.

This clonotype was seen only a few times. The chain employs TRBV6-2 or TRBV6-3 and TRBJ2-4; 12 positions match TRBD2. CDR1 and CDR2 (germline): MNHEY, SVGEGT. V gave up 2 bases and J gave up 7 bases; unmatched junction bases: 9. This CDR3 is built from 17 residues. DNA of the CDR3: TGTGCCAGCAGTTACCTGTCTAGCGGGAGGGCCGGGAACATTCAGTACTTC. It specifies CASSYLSSGRAGNIQYF.

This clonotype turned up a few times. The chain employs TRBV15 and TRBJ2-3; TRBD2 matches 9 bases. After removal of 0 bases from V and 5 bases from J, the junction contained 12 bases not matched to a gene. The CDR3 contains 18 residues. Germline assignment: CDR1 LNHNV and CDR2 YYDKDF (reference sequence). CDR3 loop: CATSRDISGSGSIDTQYF. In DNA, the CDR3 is TGTGCCACCAGCAGAGATATCAGTGGTAGCGGGAGTATAGATACGCAGTATTTT.

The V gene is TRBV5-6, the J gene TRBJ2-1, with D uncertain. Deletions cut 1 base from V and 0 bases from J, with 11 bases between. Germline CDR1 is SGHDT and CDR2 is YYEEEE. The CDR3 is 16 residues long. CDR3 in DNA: TGTGCCAGCAGCTTGAAGACTCCGAGCTCCTACAATGAGCAGTTCTTC. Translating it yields CASSLKTPSSYNEQFF.

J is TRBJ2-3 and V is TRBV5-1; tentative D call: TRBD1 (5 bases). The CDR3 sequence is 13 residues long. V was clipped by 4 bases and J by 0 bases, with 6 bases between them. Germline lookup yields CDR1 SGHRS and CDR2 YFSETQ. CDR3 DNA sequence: TGCGCCAGCAGCGACAGAAGCACAGATACGCAGTATTTT. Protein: CASSDRSTDTQYF.

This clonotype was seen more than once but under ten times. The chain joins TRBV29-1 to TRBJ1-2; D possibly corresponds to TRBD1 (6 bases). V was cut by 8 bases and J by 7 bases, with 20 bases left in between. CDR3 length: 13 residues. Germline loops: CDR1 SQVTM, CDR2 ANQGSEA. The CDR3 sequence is CSTDKAGASGYTF. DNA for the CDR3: TGCAGCACAGATAAGGCGGGGGCGAGTGGCTACACCTTC.

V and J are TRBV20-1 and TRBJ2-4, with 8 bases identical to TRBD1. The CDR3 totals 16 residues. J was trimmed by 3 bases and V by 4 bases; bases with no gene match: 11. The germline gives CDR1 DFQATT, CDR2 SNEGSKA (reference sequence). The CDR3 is CSANFRDRIGKNIQYF. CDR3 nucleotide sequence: TGCAGTGCTAACTTCCGGGACAGGATTGGCAAAAACATTCAGTACTTC.

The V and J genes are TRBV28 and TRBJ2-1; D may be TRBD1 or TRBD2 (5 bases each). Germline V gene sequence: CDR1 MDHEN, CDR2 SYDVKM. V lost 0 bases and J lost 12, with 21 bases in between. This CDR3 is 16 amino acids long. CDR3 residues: CASSLWWTGTSNGQFF. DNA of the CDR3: TGTGCCAGCAGTTTATGGTGGACGGGGACCTCAAACGGGCAGTTCTTC.

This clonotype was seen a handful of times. The chain's CDR3 is CASSFPPVRTDTQYF. The CDR3 nucleotides are TGTGCCAGCAGTTTCCCCCCGGTGCGCACAGATACGCAGTATTTT. This chain links TRBV28 with TRBJ2-3; D remains ambiguous. Germline assignment: CDR1 MDHEN and CDR2 SYDVKM. V dropped 3 bases and J dropped 1 base, with 11 bases sitting between them. The CDR3 is made up of 15 amino acids.

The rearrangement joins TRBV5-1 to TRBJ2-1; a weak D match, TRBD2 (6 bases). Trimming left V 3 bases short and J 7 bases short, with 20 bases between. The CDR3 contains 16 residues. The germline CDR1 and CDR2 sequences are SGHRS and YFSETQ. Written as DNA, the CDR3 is TGCGCCAGCAGCTGGACTACCGGAACCCTACGGAATGAGCAGTTCTTC. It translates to CASSWTTGTLRNEQFF.

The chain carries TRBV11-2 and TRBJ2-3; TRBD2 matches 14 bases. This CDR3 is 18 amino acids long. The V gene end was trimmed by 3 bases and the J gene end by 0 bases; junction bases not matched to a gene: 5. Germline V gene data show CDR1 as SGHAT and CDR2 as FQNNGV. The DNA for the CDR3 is TGTGCCAGCAGCTTCGGACTAGCGGGAGGCACTAGCACAGATACGCAGTATTTT. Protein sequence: CASSFGLAGGTSTDTQYF.

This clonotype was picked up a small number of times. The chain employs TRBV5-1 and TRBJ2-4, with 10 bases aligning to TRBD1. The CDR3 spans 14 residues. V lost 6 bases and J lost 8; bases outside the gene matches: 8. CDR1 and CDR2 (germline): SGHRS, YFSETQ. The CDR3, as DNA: TGCGCCAGCAACCCGGGGACAGGGGAGTACATTCAGTACTTC. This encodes CASNPGTGEYIQYF. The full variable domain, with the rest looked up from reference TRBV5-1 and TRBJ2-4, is KAGVTQTPRYLIKTRGQQVTLSCSPISGHRSVSWYQQTPGQGLQFLFEYFSETQRNKGNFPGRFSGRQFSNSRSEMNVSTLELGDSALYLCASNPGTGEYIQYFGAGTRLSVL.

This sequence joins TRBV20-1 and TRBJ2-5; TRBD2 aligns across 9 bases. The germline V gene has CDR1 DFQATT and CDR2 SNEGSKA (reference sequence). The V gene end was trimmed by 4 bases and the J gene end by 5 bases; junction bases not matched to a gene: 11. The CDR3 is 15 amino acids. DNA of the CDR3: TGCAGTGCTAAGCCTAGCGGGAAGGTAGGGGAGACCCAGTACTTC. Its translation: CSAKPSGKVGETQYF.

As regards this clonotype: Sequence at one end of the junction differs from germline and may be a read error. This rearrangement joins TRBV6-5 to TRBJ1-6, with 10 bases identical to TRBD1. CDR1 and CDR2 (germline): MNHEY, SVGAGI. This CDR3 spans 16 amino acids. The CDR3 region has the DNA TGTGCCAGCAGTGACTCCGGGACAGGGGAACATTCACCCCTCCACTTT. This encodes CASSDSGTGEHSPLHF.

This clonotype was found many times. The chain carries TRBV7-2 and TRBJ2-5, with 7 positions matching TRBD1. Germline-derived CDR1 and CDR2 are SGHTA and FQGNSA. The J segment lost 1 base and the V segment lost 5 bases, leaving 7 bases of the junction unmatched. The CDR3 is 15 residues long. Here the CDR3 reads CASSAGDSLQETQYF. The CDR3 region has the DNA TGTGCCAGCAGCGCAGGGGACAGCCTCCAAGAGACCCAGTACTTC.

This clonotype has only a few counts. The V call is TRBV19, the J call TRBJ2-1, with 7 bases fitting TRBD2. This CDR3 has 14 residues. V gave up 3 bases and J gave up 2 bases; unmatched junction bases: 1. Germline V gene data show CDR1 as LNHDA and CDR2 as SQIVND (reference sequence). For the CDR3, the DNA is TGTGCCAGTAGTATTGCGGGGGCCTACAATGAGCAGTTCTTC. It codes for CASSIAGAYNEQFF.

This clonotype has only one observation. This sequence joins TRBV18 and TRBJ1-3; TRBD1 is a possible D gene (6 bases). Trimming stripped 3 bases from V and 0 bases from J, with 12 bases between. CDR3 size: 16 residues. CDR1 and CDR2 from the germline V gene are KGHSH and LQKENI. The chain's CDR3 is CASSPLDSDSGNTIYF. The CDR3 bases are TGTGCCAGCTCACCTCTGGACAGTGACTCTGGAAACACCATATATTTT.

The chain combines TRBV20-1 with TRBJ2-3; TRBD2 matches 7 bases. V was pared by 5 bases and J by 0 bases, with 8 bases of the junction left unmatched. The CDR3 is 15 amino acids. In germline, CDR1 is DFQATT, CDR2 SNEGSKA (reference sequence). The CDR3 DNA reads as TGCAGTGCTTTCTCTCCTAGCGGTAGCACAGATACGCAGTATTTT. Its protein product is CSAFSPSGSTDTQYF.

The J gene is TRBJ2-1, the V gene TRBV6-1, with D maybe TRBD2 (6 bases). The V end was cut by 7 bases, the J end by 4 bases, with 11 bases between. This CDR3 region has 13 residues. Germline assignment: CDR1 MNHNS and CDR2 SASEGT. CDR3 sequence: CASKPSAYNEQFF. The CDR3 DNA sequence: TGTGCCAGCAAACCTAGCGCGTACAATGAGCAGTTCTTC.

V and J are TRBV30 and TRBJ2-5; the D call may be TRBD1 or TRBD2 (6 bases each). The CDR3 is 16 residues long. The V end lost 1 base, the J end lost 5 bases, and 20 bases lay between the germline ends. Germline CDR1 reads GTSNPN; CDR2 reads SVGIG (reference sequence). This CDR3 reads CAWSGRLARGRETQYF. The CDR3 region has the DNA TGTGCCTGGAGTGGTCGTCTGGCCCGGGGGCGGGAGACCCAGTACTTC.

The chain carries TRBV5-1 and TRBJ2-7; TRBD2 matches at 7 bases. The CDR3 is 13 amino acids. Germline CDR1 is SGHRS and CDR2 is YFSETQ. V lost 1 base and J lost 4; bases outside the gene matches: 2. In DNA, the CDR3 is TGCGCCAGCAGCTTGACTAGCGCGTACGAGCAGTACTTC. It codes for CASSLTSAYEQYF.

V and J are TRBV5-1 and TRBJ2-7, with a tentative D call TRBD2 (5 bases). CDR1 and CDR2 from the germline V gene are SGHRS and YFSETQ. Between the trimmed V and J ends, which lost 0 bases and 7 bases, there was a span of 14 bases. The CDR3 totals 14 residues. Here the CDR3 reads CASSLGSPGREQYF. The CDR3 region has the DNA TGCGCCAGCAGCTTGGGGTCTCCGGGAAGGGAGCAGTACTTC.

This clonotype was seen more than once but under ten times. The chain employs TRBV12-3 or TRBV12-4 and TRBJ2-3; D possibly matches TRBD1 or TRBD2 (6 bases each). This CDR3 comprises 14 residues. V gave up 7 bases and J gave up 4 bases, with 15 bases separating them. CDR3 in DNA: TGTGCCAGCAAGGAGGGGGAGCGGGCAGATACGCAGTATTTT. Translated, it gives CASKEGERADTQYF.

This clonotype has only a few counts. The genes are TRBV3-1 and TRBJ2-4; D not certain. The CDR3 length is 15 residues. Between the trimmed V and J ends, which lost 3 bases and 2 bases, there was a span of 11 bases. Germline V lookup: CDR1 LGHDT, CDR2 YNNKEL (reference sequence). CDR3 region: CASSHWTPTKNIQYF. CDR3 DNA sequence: TGTGCCAGCAGCCATTGGACGCCTACCAAAAACATTCAGTACTTC.